Described below is a single T cell receptor (beta chain) sequence and its context. The antigen is not known. V lost 5 bases to trimming and J lost 0 bases, with 12 bases between them. Germline V gives CDR1 SGHRS, CDR2 YFSETQ. The CDR3 covers 16 residues. Included in the TCR beta cDNA libraries were unique molecular identifiers. TCRdb reanalysed the PCR reads using MiXCR and keeps one entry per CDR3 protein. The repertoire holds 450,000 to 650,000 distinct CDR3 sequences, with roughly two fifths as singletons. The data derive from a study of post-analysis software for immune sequencing data. Broader study findings: The authors found that F measure strongly co-clustered same-batch samples. Normalized Chao1 diversity was significantly reduced in patients versus controls. Included in a set of a few TRBV segments more frequent in patients than controls were TRBV5-6, TRBV5-1 and TRBV20-1.

V is TRBV5-1 and J is TRBJ1-6; D gene uncertain. The receptor's source is a girl aged 5 to 17 with multiple sclerosis. The sample consisted of blood. CDR3 region: CASRATVVSYNSPLHF. The DNA of the CDR3 is TGCGCCAGCAGAGCAACAGTGGTCTCCTATAATTCACCCCTCCACTTT.